The 20 T cell receptor beta chains below come from one sample, sequenced in a study of T cells in Graves' hyperthyroidism and ophthalmopathy. What was amplified from RNA transcripts were TCR beta CDR3 regions. Initially, a first-round RT-PCR of the TCR CDR3 employed the HTBI primer set. TCRdb recomputed calls from the multiplex PCR reads with MiXCR, one row per CDR3 protein. The sample records fewer than 450,000 distinct CDR3 sequences, about a sixth being singletons. The sequenced sample consisted of blood. The receptors here all came from a woman between 25 and 40 years old with Graves' hyperthyroidism that later progressed to Graves' ophthalmopathy.

With regard to this clonotype: This may be a read error: a much more frequent sequence differs by one nucleotide. The genes are TRBV10-3 and TRBJ2-7; D is uncertain. CDR3 size: 12 residues. CDR1 and CDR2 from the germline V gene are ENHRY and SYGVKD. In DNA form, the CDR3 reads TGTGCCATCGGTGATATGGGTGACGAGCAGTACTTC. This gives the protein CAIGDMGDEQYF.

This clonotype was observed a handful of times. J is TRBJ2-7 and V is TRBV29-1, with D perhaps assigned TRBD1 or TRBD2 (6 bases each). The CDR3 consists of 14 residues. Germline V gene lookup returns CDR1 SQVTM and CDR2 ANQGSEA. V shed 5 bases and J shed 5 bases, with 19 bases lying between them. The CDR3 DNA sequence: TGCAGCGTTACTAGGGGGGTGGAATGGCACGAGCAGTACTTC. Protein: CSVTRGVEWHEQYF.

The chain has TRBV4-1 and TRBJ1-6; D may be TRBD1 (5 bases). V dropped 4 bases and J dropped 4 bases, with 14 bases sitting between them. From germline, CDR1 is MGHRA and CDR2 YSYEKL. The CDR3 has 16 amino acids. The CDR3 nucleotides are TGCGCCAGCAGCCTAACCTGGACAAATTATAATTCACCCCTCCACTTT. Amino acids: CASSLTWTNYNSPLHF.

This clonotype was seen a few times. The chain has TRBV3-1 and TRBJ1-6; a possible D gene is TRBD1 (6 bases). The germline gives CDR1 LGHDT, CDR2 YNNKEL (reference sequence). The CDR3 runs 16 residues. V lost 1 base and J 0 bases, leaving 7 bases between the germline ends. The CDR3 sequence is CASSQVQGSYNSPLHF. CDR3 coding DNA: TGTGCCAGCAGCCAAGTACAGGGCTCCTATAATTCACCCCTCCACTTT.

This clonotype turned up a few times. V is TRBV6-1 and J is TRBJ1-5; 10 nucleotides line up with TRBD1. Trimming cost V 4 bases and J 5 bases; bases outside gene matches: 8. CDR3 length equals 16 residues. Germline-derived CDR1 and CDR2 are MNHNS and SASEGT. This chain's CDR3 is CASSASPGTGDQPQHF. CDR3 sequence (DNA): TGTGCCAGCAGTGCGTCGCCCGGGACAGGGGATCAGCCCCAGCATTTT.

At least ten counts were recorded for this clonotype. This chain links TRBV30 with TRBJ2-7; 7 bases fit TRBD1. Germline V gene data show CDR1 as GTSNPN and CDR2 as SVGIG (reference sequence). The ends lost 5 bases at V and 1 base at J; junction bases unmatched: 8. The CDR3 is 14 amino acids. The CDR3 nucleotides read TGTGCCTGGGAGGCGACAGGGTCTTCCTACGAGCAGTACTTC. Translating it yields CAWEATGSSYEQYF.

This clonotype was picked up many times. The V and J genes are TRBV5-6 and TRBJ1-2; D uncertain. CDR3 size: 13 residues. V was trimmed by 10 bases and J by 2 bases, leaving 15 bases between them. Looked up from germline, CDR1 is SGHDT and CDR2 is YYEEEE. The CDR3 bases are TGTGCCGGATCAGCCGGACGAAACTATGGCTACACCTTC. It specifies CAGSAGRNYGYTF.

This clonotype was detected ten times or more. The V call is TRBV14, the J call TRBJ2-5, with D maybe TRBD2 (6 bases). Trimming stripped 5 bases from V and 4 bases from J, with 14 bases between. Germline-derived CDR1 and CDR2 are SGHDN and FVKESK. The CDR3 runs to 14 residues. The CDR3 loop is CASSGLRTVETQYF. The CDR3 region has the DNA TGTGCCAGCAGCGGACTACGGACGGTAGAGACCCAGTACTTC.

This clonotype appeared a few times. CDR3 sequence reads: CASSEGAARRYNEQFF. Written as DNA, the CDR3 is TGCGCCAGCAGTGAGGGTGCTGCTAGACGCTACAATGAGCAGTTCTTC. The chain has TRBV10-2 and TRBJ2-1, with D unclear. Deletions cut 2 bases from V and 3 bases from J, with 14 bases between. Germline V gene data show CDR1 as WSHSY and CDR2 as SAAADI. The CDR3 covers 16 residues.

This clonotype was detected only a few times. This may stem from a read error, because a much larger clone lies one nucleotide away. J is TRBJ1-5 and V is TRBV27; D is undetermined. Germline V gene lookup returns CDR1 MNHEY and CDR2 SMNVEV (reference sequence). The length of the CDR3 is 13 residues. Trimming left V 3 bases short and J 1 base short, with 4 bases between. The CDR3 loop reads CASSFMSNQPQHF. In nucleotides, the CDR3 is TGTGCCAGCAGTTTTATGAGCAATCAGCCCCAGCATTTT.

The genes are TRBV28 and TRBJ2-7; tentative D call: TRBD1 (5 bases). The V end lost 3 bases, the J end lost 7 bases, and 16 bases lay between the germline ends. CDR3 length: 14 residues. CDR1 and CDR2 from the germline V gene are MDHEN and SYDVKM. CDR3 region: CASSLGQGLWEQYF. The CDR3 nucleotides read TGTGCCAGCAGTTTGGGGCAGGGCCTCTGGGAGCAGTACTTC. Filled out from reference TRBV28 and TRBJ2-7, the complete variable domain reads DVKVTQSSRYLVKRTGEKVFLECVQDMDHENMFWYRQDPGLGLRLIYFSYDVKMKEKGDIPEGYSVSREKKERFSLILESASTNQTSMYLCASSLGQGLWEQYFGPGTRLTVT.

The gene calls are TRBV19 and TRBJ1-2; 7 positions match TRBD1. The CDR3 totals 15 residues. The V and J ends lost 5 bases and 0 bases, in that order; junction bases with no gene match: 6. Germline V lookup: CDR1 LNHDA, CDR2 SQIVND (reference sequence). DNA of the CDR3: TGTGCCAGTAGTCCCCGGGACAGAACTAACTATGGCTACACCTTC. Translation: CASSPRDRTNYGYTF.

V and J are TRBV5-5 and TRBJ2-7; 9 nucleotides line up with TRBD1. Trimming took 3 bases from V and 3 from J; bases not matched to a gene: 4. The germline V gene encodes CDR1 SGHKS and CDR2 YYEKEE (reference sequence). The CDR3 is 14 amino acids. The DNA for the CDR3 is TGTGCCAGCAGCTCCGGGACAGGGCGCTACGAGCAGTACTTC. Amino acid sequence: CASSSGTGRYEQYF. The full variable domain, completed using reference TRBV5-5 and TRBJ2-7, is DAGVTQSPTHLIKTRGQQVTLRCSPISGHKSVSWYQQVLGQGPQFIFQYYEKEERGRGNFPDRFSARQFPNYSSELNVNALLLGDSALYLCASSSGTGRYEQYFGPGTRLTVT.

At least ten counts were recorded for this clonotype. The chain combines TRBV28 with TRBJ1-5; maybe TRBD1 (5 bases). Germline V gene sequence: CDR1 MDHEN, CDR2 SYDVKM. The CDR3 covers 17 residues. The V gene lost 7 bases and the J gene lost 1 base, with 20 bases spanning the gap. The CDR3 protein is CASTPTDWGKSNQPQHF. Written as DNA, the CDR3 is TGTGCCAGCACCCCGACAGATTGGGGGAAGAGCAATCAGCCCCAGCATTTT. The variable domain in full, with the rest retrieved from reference TRBV28 and TRBJ1-5, is DVKVTQSSRYLVKRTGEKVFLECVQDMDHENMFWYRQDPGLGLRLIYFSYDVKMKEKGDIPEGYSVSREKKERFSLILESASTNQTSMYLCASTPTDWGKSNQPQHFGDGTRLSIL.

The CDR3 spells CASSSAGQLEQFF. The CDR3 DNA is TGTGCCAGCAGCTCAGCAGGGCAGCTTGAGCAGTTCTTC. V usage is TRBV7-9 and J usage is TRBJ2-1; possibly TRBD1 for D (5 bases). The ends were cut back, 4 bases at V and 9 bases at J, with 13 bases in the middle. The CDR3 consists of 13 residues. Germline V lookup: CDR1 SEHNR, CDR2 FQNEAQ (reference sequence).

Details on this clonotype: This could be a read error, since a much larger clone is one nucleotide away. The V and J genes are TRBV3-1 and TRBJ2-3; D could derive from TRBD1 or TRBD2 (5 bases each). The germline V gene encodes CDR1 LGHDT and CDR2 YNNKEL (reference sequence). The CDR3 consists of 15 residues. The CDR3 loop is CANMRGTPEQDTQYF. In DNA, the CDR3 is TGTGCGAACATGAGGGGAACACCAGAACAAGATACGCAGTATTTT.

This clonotype was seen only a few times. This chain uses TRBV28 with TRBJ2-3; TRBD1 agrees at 7 bases. Trimming cost V 4 bases and J 4 bases; bases outside gene matches: 8. CDR3 length: 15 amino acids. The germline CDR1 and CDR2 sequences are MDHEN and SYDVKM. The chain's CDR3 is CASSSTGTVADTQYF. DNA of the CDR3: TGTGCCAGCAGTTCCACCGGGACAGTGGCAGATACGCAGTATTTT.

The V and J genes are TRBV5-6 and TRBJ2-2; the D gene is possibly TRBD1 (6 bases). Deletions cut 2 bases from V and 1 base from J, with 12 bases between. Germline CDR1 reads SGHDT; CDR2 reads YYEEEE. This CDR3 spans 16 amino acids. The chain's CDR3 is CASSFIWTENTGELFF. The CDR3 DNA reads as TGTGCCAGCAGCTTCATTTGGACAGAGAACACCGGGGAGCTGTTTTTT.

Many counts were recorded for this clonotype. The V gene is TRBV11-2, the J gene TRBJ1-1; perhaps TRBD1 as D (6 bases). Looked up from germline, CDR1 is SGHAT and CDR2 is FQNNGV. The CDR3 runs to 17 residues. The germline V and J ends were trimmed by 1 base and 2 bases, with 17 bases remaining between them. CDR3 protein: CASSLASPRTVNTEAFF. CDR3 in DNA: TGTGCCAGCAGCTTAGCTAGCCCTAGGACAGTAAACACTGAAGCTTTCTTT.

The chain employs TRBV2 and TRBJ1-2; 8 nucleotides align to TRBD1. The CDR3 is made up of 14 amino acids. Trimming cost V 6 bases and J 4 bases; bases outside gene matches: 7. The germline CDR1 and CDR2 sequences are SNHLY and FYNNEI. CDR3 region: CASRGDRGIYGYTF. The CDR3, as DNA: TGTGCCAGCAGGGGAGACAGGGGCATCTATGGCTACACCTTC.